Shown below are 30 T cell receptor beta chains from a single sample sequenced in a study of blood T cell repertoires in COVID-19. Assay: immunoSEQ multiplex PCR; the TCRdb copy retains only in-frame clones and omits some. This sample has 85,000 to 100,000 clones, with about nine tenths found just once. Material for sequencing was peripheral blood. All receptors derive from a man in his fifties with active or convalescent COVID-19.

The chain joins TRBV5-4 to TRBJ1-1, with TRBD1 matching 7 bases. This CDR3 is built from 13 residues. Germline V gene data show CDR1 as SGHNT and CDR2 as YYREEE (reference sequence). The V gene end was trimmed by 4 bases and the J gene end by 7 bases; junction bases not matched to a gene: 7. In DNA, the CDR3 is TGTGCCAGCAGCCCTGCACAGGGGTTTGAAGCTTTCTTT. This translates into CASSPAQGFEAFF.

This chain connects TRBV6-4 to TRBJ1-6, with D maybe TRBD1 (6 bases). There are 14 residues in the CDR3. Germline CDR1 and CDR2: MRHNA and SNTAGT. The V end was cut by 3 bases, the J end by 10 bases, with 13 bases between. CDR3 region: CASSEGQITSPLHF. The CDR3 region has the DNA TGTGCCAGCAGTGAAGGACAGATTACCTCACCCCTCCACTTT.

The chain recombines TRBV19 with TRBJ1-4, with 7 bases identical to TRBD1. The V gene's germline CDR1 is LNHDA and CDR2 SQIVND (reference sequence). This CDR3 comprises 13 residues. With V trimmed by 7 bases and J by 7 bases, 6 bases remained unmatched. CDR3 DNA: TGTGCCAGTACCCCGACAGGGCGTGAAAAACTGTTTTTT. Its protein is CASTPTGREKLFF.

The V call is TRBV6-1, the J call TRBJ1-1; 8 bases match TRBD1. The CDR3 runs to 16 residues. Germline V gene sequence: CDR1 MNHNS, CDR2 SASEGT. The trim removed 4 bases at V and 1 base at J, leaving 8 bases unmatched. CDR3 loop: CASSVTTGTGNTEAFF. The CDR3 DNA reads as TGTGCCAGCAGTGTTACCACCGGGACAGGGAACACTGAAGCTTTCTTT.

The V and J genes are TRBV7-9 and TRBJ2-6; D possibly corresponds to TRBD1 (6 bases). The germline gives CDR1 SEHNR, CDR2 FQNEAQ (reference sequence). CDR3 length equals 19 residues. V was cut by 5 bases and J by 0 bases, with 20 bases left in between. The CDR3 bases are TGTGCCAGCAGCCTCCGGGTCTCTCCCAGGGGCTCTGGGGCCAACGTCCTGACTTTC. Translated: CASSLRVSPRGSGANVLTF.

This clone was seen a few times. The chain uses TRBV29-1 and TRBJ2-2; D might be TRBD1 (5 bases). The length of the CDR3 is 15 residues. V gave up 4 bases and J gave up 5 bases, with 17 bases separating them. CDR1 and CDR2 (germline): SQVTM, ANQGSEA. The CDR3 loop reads CSVAQTYRKTGELFF. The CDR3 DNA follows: TGCAGCGTTGCACAAACTTACAGGAAAACCGGGGAGCTGTTTTTT.

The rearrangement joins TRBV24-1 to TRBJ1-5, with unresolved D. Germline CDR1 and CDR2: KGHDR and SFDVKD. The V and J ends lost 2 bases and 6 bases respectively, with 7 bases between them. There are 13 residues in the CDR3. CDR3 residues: CATSDSYSQPQHF. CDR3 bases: TGTGCCACCAGTGATTCTTACTCTCAGCCCCAGCATTTT.

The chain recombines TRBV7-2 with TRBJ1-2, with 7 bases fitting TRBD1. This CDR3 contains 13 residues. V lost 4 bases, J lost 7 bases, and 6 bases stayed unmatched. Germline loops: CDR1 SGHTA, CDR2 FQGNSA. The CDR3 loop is CASSSRQGGGYTF. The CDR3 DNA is TGTGCCAGCAGCTCCAGACAGGGAGGTGGCTACACCTTC. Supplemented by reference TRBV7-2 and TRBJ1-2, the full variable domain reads GAGVSQSPSNKVTEKGKDVELRCDPISGHTALYWYRQSLGQGLEFLIYFQGNSAPDKSGLPSDRFSAERTGGSVSTLTIQRTQQEDSAVYLCASSSRQGGGYTFGSGTRLTVV.

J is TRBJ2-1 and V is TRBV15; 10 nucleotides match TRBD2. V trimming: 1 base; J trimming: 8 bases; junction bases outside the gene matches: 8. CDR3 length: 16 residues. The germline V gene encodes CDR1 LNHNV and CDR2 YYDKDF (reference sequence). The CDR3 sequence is CATSRALAGEGYEQFF. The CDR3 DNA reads TGTGCCACCAGCAGAGCCCTAGCGGGAGAGGGTTATGAGCAGTTCTTC.

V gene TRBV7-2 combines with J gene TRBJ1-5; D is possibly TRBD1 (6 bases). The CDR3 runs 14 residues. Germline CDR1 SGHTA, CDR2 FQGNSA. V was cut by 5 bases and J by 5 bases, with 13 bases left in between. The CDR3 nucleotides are TGTGCCAGCAGCACGGGAACAGGGCATCAGCCCCAGCATTTT. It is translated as CASSTGTGHQPQHF. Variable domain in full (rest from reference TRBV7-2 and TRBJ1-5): GAGVSQSPSNKVTEKGKDVELRCDPISGHTALYWYRQSLGQGLEFLIYFQGNSAPDKSGLPSDRFSAERTGGSVSTLTIQRTQQEDSAVYLCASSTGTGHQPQHFGDGTRLSIL.

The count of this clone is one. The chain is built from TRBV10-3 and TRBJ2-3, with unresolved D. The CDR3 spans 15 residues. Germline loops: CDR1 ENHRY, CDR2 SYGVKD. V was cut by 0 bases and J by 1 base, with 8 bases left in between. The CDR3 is CAISESPAGTDTQYF. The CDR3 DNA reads TGTGCCATCAGTGAGTCCCCGGCGGGCACAGATACGCAGTATTTT.

CDR3 loop: CASSEVQGAEAFF. The CDR3 DNA sequence: TGTGCCAGCAGCGAGGTACAGGGCGCTGAAGCTTTCTTT. V is TRBV11-3 and J is TRBJ1-1, with D maybe TRBD1 (6 bases). CDR3 size: 13 residues. V was cut by 5 bases and J by 6 bases, with 13 bases left in between. Germline lookup yields CDR1 SGHNT and CDR2 YENEEA.

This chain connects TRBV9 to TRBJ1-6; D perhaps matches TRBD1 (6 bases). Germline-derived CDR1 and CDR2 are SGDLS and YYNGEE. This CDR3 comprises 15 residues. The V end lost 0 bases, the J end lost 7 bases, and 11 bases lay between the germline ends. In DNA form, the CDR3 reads TGTGCCAGCAGCGTAGCTGGGGGCCAGAATTCACCCCTCCACTTT. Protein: CASSVAGGQNSPLHF.

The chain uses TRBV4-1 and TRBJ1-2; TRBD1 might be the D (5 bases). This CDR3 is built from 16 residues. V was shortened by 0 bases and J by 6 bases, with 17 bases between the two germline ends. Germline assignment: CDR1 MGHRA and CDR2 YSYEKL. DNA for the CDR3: TGCGCCAGCAGCCAAGATCAGGGTCTAAGGATAAATGGCTACACCTTC. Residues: CASSQDQGLRINGYTF.

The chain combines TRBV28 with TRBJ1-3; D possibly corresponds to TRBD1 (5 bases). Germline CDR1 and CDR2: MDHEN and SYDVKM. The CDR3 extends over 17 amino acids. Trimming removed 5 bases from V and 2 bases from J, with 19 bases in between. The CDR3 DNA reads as TGTGCCAGCAGTCCTGGACAAGCTCAATTCGCTGGAAACACCATATATTTT. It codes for CASSPGQAQFAGNTIYF.

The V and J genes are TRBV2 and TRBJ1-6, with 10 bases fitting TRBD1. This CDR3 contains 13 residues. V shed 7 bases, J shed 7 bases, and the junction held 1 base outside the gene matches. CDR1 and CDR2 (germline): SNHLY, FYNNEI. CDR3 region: CASKGQGNSPLHF. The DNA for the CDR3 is TGTGCCAGCAAGGGACAGGGGAATTCACCCCTCCACTTT.

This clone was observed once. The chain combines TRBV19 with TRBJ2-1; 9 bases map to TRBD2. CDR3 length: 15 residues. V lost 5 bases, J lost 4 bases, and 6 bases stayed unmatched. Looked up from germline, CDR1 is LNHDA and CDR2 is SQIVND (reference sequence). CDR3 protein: CASSLPGLAYNEQFF. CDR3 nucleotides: TGTGCCAGTAGTTTACCGGGACTAGCTTACAATGAGCAGTTCTTC.

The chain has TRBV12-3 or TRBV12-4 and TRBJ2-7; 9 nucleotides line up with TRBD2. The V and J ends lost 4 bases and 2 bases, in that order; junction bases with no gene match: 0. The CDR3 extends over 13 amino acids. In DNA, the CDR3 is TGTGCCAGCAGTTGGACTAGCGCCTACGAGCAGTACTTC. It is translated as CASSWTSAYEQYF.

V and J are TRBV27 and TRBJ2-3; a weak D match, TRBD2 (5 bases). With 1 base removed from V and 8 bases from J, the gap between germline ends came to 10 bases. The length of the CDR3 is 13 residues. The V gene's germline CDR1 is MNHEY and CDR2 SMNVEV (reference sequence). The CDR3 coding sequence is TGTGCCAGCAGTTTATTGGCACGGGGTACGCAGTATTTT. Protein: CASSLLARGTQYF.

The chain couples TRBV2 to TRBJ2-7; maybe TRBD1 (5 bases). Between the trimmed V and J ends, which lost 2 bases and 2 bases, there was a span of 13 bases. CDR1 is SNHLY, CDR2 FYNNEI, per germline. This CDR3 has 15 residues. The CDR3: CASSEPTVGTYEQYF. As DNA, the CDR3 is TGTGCCAGCAGTGAACCGACAGTTGGAACCTACGAGCAGTACTTC.

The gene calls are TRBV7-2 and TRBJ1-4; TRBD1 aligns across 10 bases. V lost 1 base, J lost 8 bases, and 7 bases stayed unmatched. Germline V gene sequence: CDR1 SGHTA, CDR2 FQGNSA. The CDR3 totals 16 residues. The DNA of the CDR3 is TGTGCCAGCAGCTTAGATTTCGGGACAGGGGACGAAAAACTGTTTTTT. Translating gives CASSLDFGTGDEKLFF. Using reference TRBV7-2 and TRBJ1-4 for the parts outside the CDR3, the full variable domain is GAGVSQSPSNKVTEKGKDVELRCDPISGHTALYWYRQSLGQGLEFLIYFQGNSAPDKSGLPSDRFSAERTGGSVSTLTIQRTQQEDSAVYLCASSLDFGTGDEKLFFGSGTQLSVL.

CDR3 coding DNA: TGTGCCAGTAGGACCGGGACAGGGATTTCCTACGAGCAGTACTTC. This codes for CASRTGTGISYEQYF. This rearrangement joins TRBV19 to TRBJ2-7; TRBD1 aligns across 9 bases. This CDR3 contains 15 residues. V was clipped by 6 bases and J by 1 base; unmatched bases: 7. Germline assignment: CDR1 LNHDA and CDR2 SQIVND (reference sequence).

The CDR3: CATSDNGRGIAGGPYEQYF. The CDR3 coding sequence is TGTGCCACCAGTGATAACGGAAGGGGAATAGCGGGAGGCCCCTACGAGCAGTACTTC. The rearrangement links TRBV24-1 to TRBJ2-7, with 10 bases fitting TRBD2. The V segment lost 3 bases and the J segment 2 bases; nucleotides outside the gene matches: 15. Looked up from germline, CDR1 is KGHDR and CDR2 is SFDVKD. This CDR3 has 19 residues.

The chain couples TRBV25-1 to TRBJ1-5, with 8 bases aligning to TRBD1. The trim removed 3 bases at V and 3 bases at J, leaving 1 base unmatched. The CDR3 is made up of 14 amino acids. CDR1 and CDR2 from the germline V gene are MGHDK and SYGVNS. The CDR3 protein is CASSETGVNQPQHF. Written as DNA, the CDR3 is TGTGCCAGCAGTGAGACAGGGGTCAATCAGCCCCAGCATTTT.

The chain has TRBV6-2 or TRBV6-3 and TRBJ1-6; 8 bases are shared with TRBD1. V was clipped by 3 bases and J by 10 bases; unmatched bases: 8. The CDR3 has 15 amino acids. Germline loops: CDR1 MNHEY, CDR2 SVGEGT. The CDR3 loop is CASSYRQGSKSPLHF. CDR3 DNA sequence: TGTGCCAGCAGTTATAGACAGGGGTCTAAGTCACCCCTCCACTTT.

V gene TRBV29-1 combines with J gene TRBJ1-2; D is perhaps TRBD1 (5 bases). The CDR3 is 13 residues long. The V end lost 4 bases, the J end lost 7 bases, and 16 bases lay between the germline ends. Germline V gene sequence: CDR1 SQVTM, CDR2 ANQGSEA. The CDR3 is CSVGGGIAGGYTF. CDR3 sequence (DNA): TGCAGCGTTGGGGGGGGAATCGCCGGTGGCTACACCTTC.

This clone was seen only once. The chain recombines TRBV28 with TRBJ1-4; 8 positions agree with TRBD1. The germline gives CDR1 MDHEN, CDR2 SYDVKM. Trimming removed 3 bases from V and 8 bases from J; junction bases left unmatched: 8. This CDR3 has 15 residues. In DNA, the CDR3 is TGTGCCAGCAGTTTGGAACAGGGGGTAGGCGAAAAACTGTTTTTT. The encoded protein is CASSLEQGVGEKLFF.

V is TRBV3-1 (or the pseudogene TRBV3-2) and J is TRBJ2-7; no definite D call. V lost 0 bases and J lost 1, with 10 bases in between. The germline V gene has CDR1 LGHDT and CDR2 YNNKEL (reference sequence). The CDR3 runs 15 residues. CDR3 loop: CASSQDWVRSYEQYF. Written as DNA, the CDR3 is TGTGCCAGCAGCCAAGACTGGGTCAGGTCCTACGAGCAGTACTTC.

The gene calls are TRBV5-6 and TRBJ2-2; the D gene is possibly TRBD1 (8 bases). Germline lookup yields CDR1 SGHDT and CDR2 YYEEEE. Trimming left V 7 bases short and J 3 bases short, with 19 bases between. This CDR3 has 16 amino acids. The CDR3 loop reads CASALNRGRDTGELFF. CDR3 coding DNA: TGTGCCAGCGCGCTAAACAGGGGGAGGGACACCGGGGAGCTGTTTTTT.

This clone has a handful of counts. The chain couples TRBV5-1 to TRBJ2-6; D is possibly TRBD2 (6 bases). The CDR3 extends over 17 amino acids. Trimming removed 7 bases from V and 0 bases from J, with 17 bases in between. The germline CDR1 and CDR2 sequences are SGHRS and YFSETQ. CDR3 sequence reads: CASHGGAVLSGANVLTF. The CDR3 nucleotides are TGCGCCAGCCACGGCGGGGCTGTACTCTCTGGGGCCAACGTCCTGACTTTC. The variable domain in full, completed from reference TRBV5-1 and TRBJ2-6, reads KAGVTQTPRYLIKTRGQQVTLSCSPISGHRSVSWYQQTPGQGLQFLFEYFSETQRNKGNFPGRFSGRQFSNSRSEMNVSTLELGDSALYLCASHGGAVLSGANVLTFGAGSRLTVL.